These 4 T cell receptor beta chains originate from one sample sequenced in a study of Graves' ophthalmopathy and Graves' hyperthyroidism. From RNA, the CDR3 regions of TCR beta chains were amplified and sequenced. RT-PCR with HTBI primers came first, then second-round multiplex PCR. A single record per CDR3 protein comes from TCRdb applying MiXCR to the multiplex PCR reads. Seen here are 660,000 or so distinct CDR3 sequences, over 40% observed once, and the top ten hold under 3.5%. The source material was peripheral blood. Every receptor here comes from an adult man with Graves' ophthalmopathy.

This clonotype was detected ten times or more. This CDR3 is CASSLRYRGNQETQYF. The CDR3 region has the DNA TGTGCCAGCAGCTTACGTTACAGGGGCAACCAAGAGACCCAGTACTTC. The V gene is TRBV7-6, the J gene TRBJ2-5, with 7 bases fitting TRBD1. V lost 2 bases to trimming and J lost 0 bases; unmatched junction nucleotides: 6. The CDR3 has 16 amino acids. Germline CDR1 and CDR2: SGHVS and FNYEAQ.

CDR3 sequence (DNA): TGTGCCAGCAGCGCACCCGGGACAGGGGATGGCTACACCTTC. Translating gives CASSAPGTGDGYTF. The chain carries TRBV9 and TRBJ1-2, with 10 nucleotides matching TRBD1. Per the germline V gene, CDR1 is SGDLS and CDR2 is YYNGEE. With V trimmed by 3 bases and J by 6 bases, 5 bases remained unmatched. The CDR3 has 14 residues.

In this sample, this clonotype turned up a few times. The chain employs TRBV11-2 and TRBJ1-2; 8 bases fit TRBD1. CDR3 size: 20 residues. Germline assignment: CDR1 SGHAT and CDR2 FQNNGV. V shed 6 bases and J 7 bases; nucleotides not matched to a gene: 28. The CDR3 DNA reads as TGTGCCAGCAGTCGCCAGATGCTATACGGACAGGGCATTGGTAGGGGTGGCTACACCTTC. The encoded protein is CASSRQMLYGQGIGRGGYTF.

This clonotype was observed many times. The rearrangement joins TRBV13 to TRBJ2-7, with a weak D call TRBD2 (6 bases). Germline CDR1 PRHDT, CDR2 FYEKMQ (reference sequence). There are 14 residues in the CDR3. Trimming took off 5 bases at V and 6 bases at J, with 17 bases between the two ends. This CDR3 is CASSQRLDWSEQYF. CDR3 bases: TGTGCCAGCAGCCAAAGACTAGACTGGAGCGAGCAGTACTTC.